Below are 14 T cell receptor beta chains sequenced from a single sample in a study of STAT5B mutations in CD4+ large granular lymphocyte leukemia (dated by TCRdb to 2021 to 2024). Library generation was performed with the immunoSEQ multiplex PCR assay. TCRdb carries this immuneACCESS record with in-frame sequences only. Its versions omit some clonotypes, under half of them owing to an unresolved V gene in the studies checked, with the rest unexplained. Recorded for this sample are about 30,000 clones; roughly 75% of them occurred a single time. Of the sample, roughly 3.2% is held by the ten largest clones. Sequenced material: CD4+ T cells from blood buffy coats. The receptors derive from a human donor in good health.

This chain joins TRBV14 and TRBJ2-7; the D is unclear. Trimming removed 5 bases from V and 6 bases from J, with 14 bases in between. The V gene's germline CDR1 is SGHDN and CDR2 FVKESK. The CDR3 is 13 amino acids. CDR3 residues: CASSYNRQSEQYF. CDR3 DNA: TGTGCCAGCAGCTATAATAGGCAGAGCGAGCAGTACTTC.

This chain connects TRBV6-7 to TRBJ2-5, with TRBD2 as a possible D gene (7 bases). TRBV6-7 is recorded as an ORF, its role being uncertain. The CDR3 contains 17 residues. Trimming took off 6 bases at V and 0 bases at J, with 20 bases between the two ends. The CDR3 loop reads CASRRLAGGPYQETQYF. CDR3 nucleotide sequence: TGTGCCAGCAGGAGACTAGCTGGGGGCCCGTACCAAGAGACCCAGTACTTC.

This clone appeared a few times. The chain recombines TRBV7-2 with TRBJ2-5, with D unclear. CDR1 is SGHTA and CDR2 is FQGNSA in the germline V gene. V dropped 5 bases and J dropped 5 bases, with 15 bases sitting between them. The CDR3 totals 14 residues. The CDR3 sequence: CASSPAHNWETQYF. For the CDR3, the DNA is TGTGCCAGCAGCCCCGCGCACAACTGGGAGACCCAGTACTTC.

The V gene is TRBV28, the J gene TRBJ1-5; perhaps TRBD1 as D (5 bases). Germline CDR1 is MDHEN and CDR2 is SYDVKM. The CDR3 spans 15 residues. Trimming shortened V by 8 bases and J by 0 bases, and 14 bases separated the two germline ends. CDR3 in amino acids: CASLGPPVSNQPQHF. CDR3 in DNA: TGTGCCAGCTTGGGACCTCCTGTTAGCAATCAGCCCCAGCATTTT.

This sequence joins TRBV6-1 and TRBJ2-1; D might be TRBD2 (5 bases). CDR1 MNHNS and CDR2 SASEGT come from the germline V gene. Trimming stripped 8 bases from V and 11 bases from J, with 13 bases between. The CDR3 consists of 11 residues. The CDR3 here is CASGTRIKQFF. The CDR3 coding sequence is TGTGCCAGCGGTACTAGGATAAAGCAGTTCTTC.

The chain combines TRBV7-8 with TRBJ2-5, with D uncertain. The germline CDR1 and CDR2 sequences are SGHVS and FQNEAQ. This CDR3 spans 15 amino acids. The ends were cut back, 0 bases at V and 5 bases at J, with 13 bases in the middle. The CDR3 spells CASSLAFQSYETQYF. In DNA, the CDR3 is TGTGCCAGCAGCTTAGCGTTCCAATCTTACGAGACCCAGTACTTC. Drawing the rest from reference TRBV7-8 and TRBJ2-5, the complete variable domain is GAGVSQSPRYKVAKRGQDVALRCDPISGHVSLFWYQQALGQGPEFLTYFQNEAQLDKSGLPSDRFFAERPEGSVSTLKIQRTQQEDSAVYLCASSLAFQSYETQYFGPGTRLLVL.

This clone occurred once. V and J are TRBV7-2 and TRBJ2-5, with D hard to call. Per the germline V gene, CDR1 is SGHTA and CDR2 is FQGNSA. The V end lost 1 base, the J end lost 4 bases, and 10 bases lay between the germline ends. This CDR3 spans 14 amino acids. The CDR3 sequence is CASSLDRAGETQYF. CDR3 in DNA: TGTGCCAGCAGCTTAGATAGGGCCGGAGAGACCCAGTACTTC.

V gene TRBV25-1 combines with J gene TRBJ2-7; D may be TRBD1 or TRBD2 (5 bases each). Germline V lookup: CDR1 MGHDK, CDR2 SYGVNS. This CDR3 region has 16 residues. V was clipped by 5 bases and J by 2 bases, with 19 bases between them. Written as DNA, the CDR3 is TGTGCCAGCAGTCCCCTCTCCGGGACGGATACCTACGAGCAGTACTTC. Its translation is CASSPLSGTDTYEQYF.

V usage is TRBV19 and J usage is TRBJ2-3; 10 bases map to TRBD2. The CDR3 covers 18 residues. Germline V gives CDR1 LNHDA, CDR2 SQIVND (reference sequence). V shed 3 bases, J shed 3 bases, and the junction held 12 bases outside the gene matches. Written as DNA, the CDR3 is TGTGCCAGTAGTATTGCCCTCGGCCTAGCGGGAGTAACAGATACGCAGTATTTT. It codes for CASSIALGLAGVTDTQYF.

The rearrangement links TRBV7-2 to TRBJ2-3; no clear D. V was cut by 2 bases and J by 6 bases, with 12 bases left in between. Looked up from germline, CDR1 is SGHTA and CDR2 is FQGNSA. This CDR3 region has 14 residues. The CDR3 spells CASSLLLGTDTQYF. As DNA, the CDR3 is TGTGCCAGCAGCTTATTGCTGGGTACGGATACGCAGTATTTT.

CDR3 in amino acids: CASSMGGGGPWNIQYF. CDR3 DNA sequence: TGTGCCAGTAGTATGGGAGGGGGAGGGCCTTGGAACATTCAGTACTTC. The chain has TRBV19 and TRBJ2-4; tentatively, D is TRBD2 (7 bases). Germline CDR1 LNHDA, CDR2 SQIVND (reference sequence). The CDR3 totals 16 residues. The germline V and J ends were trimmed by 3 bases and 7 bases, with 19 bases remaining between them.

This clone was detected once. The rearrangement uses TRBV4-3 and TRBJ2-5; no clear D gene. Germline V gene lookup returns CDR1 LGHNA and CDR2 YSLEER. V lost 0 bases to trimming and J lost 2 bases, with 10 bases between them. The CDR3 loop spans 15 amino acids. CDR3 in amino acids: CASSQDINRQETQYF. CDR3 bases: TGCGCCAGCAGCCAAGATATAAATCGACAAGAGACCCAGTACTTC.

The V gene is TRBV5-8, the J gene TRBJ2-7; either TRBD1 or TRBD2 may supply D (5 bases each). Germline CDR1 and CDR2: SGHTS and YDEGEE. V lost 1 base and J 1 base, leaving 12 bases between the germline ends. This CDR3 comprises 15 residues. The CDR3 DNA sequence: TGTGCCAGCAGCTTGAGAGGGACCGCGTCCTACGAGCAGTACTTC. This translates into CASSLRGTASYEQYF.

This clone has more than one count but fewer than ten. This chain connects TRBV7-3 to TRBJ2-3, with D maybe TRBD1 (5 bases). The CDR3 totals 15 residues. Germline lookup yields CDR1 SGHTA and CDR2 FQGTGA. Trimming took off 2 bases at V and 4 bases at J, with 13 bases between the two ends. The CDR3 sequence is CASSLSAGSADTQYF. DNA for the CDR3: TGTGCCAGCAGCTTATCCGCAGGGTCCGCAGATACGCAGTATTTT.